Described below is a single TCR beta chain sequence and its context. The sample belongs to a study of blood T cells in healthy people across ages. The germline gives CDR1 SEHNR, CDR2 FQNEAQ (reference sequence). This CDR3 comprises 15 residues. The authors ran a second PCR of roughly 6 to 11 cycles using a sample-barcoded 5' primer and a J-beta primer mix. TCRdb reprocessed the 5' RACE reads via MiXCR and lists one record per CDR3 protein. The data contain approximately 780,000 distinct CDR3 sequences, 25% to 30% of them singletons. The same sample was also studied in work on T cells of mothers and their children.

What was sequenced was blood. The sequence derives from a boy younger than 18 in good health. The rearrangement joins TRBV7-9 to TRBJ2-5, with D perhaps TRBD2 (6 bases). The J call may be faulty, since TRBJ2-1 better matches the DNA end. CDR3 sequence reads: CASSIDGGSYNEQFF. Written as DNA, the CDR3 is TGTGCCAGCAGCATAGATGGAGGGTCCTACAATGAGCAGTTCTTC.